This paragraph covers one T cell receptor beta chain sequence. Its antigen is undetermined. Time point specified: persistent/refractory GD, antithyroid drugs over 5 years with positive TRAb. The TCR library was made from RNA that had been extracted from PBMCs in TRIzol. This record comes from a study of regulatory T cells in long-lasting Graves disease. Study results and limitations: Repertoires from persistent disease leaned toward TRBV28, TRBJ1-2 and TRBJ2-5. Persistent Graves' patients possessed reduced TCR diversity relative to recently diagnosed ones. Study was limited to peripheral blood, excluding thyroid tissue. Persistent patients had a count of shared public clonotypes (2,741) that exceeded that of new patients (around 1,000).

The CDR3 runs 14 residues. Between the trimmed V and J ends, which lost 3 bases and 7 bases, there was a span of 16 bases. The germline V gene has CDR1 MDHEN and CDR2 SYDVKM. Assembly of TCR beta libraries relied on iRepertoire HTBI primers together with Arm-PCR of CDR3 regions. One entry per CDR3 protein results from TCRdb running MiXCR on the multiplex PCR reads. The sample yields under 350,000 distinct CDR3 sequences, 20% to 25% seen once. This TCR derives from a female donor with Graves disease. The sequenced sample was peripheral blood mononuclear cells (PBMCs), obtained when the disease was refractory, from a patient treated with antithyroid drugs. The chain uses TRBV28 and TRBJ2-7; D possibly matches TRBD1 or TRBD2 (5 bases each). The CDR3: CASSFRGTSGEQYF. In DNA, the CDR3 is TGTGCCAGCAGTTTCCGGGGCACCTCCGGGGAGCAGTACTTC.